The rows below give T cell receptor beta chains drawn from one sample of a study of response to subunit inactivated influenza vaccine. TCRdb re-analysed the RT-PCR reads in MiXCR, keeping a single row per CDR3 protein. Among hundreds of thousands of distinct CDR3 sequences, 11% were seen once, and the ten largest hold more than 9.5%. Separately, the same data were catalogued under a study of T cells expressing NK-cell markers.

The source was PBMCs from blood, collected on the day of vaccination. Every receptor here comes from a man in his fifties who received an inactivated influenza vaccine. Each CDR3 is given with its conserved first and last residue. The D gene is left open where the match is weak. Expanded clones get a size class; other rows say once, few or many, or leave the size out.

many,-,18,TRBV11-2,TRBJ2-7,CASSLVGGTVLGNYEQYF,TGTGCCAGCAGCTTAGTAGGGGGGACGGTGCTTGGAAACTACGAGCAGTACTTC
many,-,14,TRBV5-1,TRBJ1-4,CASSLRSESNKLFF,TGCGCCAGCAGCTTGAGGTCGGAGTCGAACAAACTGTTTTTT
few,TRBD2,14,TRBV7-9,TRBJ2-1,CASSFGLATNEQFF,TGTGCCAGCAGCTTCGGACTAGCGACCAATGAGCAGTTCTTC
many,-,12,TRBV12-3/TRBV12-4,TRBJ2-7,CASSLSEGKQYF,TGTGCCAGCAGTTTAAGTGAGGGTAAGCAGTACTTC
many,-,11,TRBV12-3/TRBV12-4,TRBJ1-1,CASSLATEAFF,TGTGCCAGCAGTTTGGCGACTGAAGCTTTCTTT
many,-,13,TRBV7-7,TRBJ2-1,CASSLVGGNEQFF,TGTGCTAGCAGCTTAGTTGGGGGCAATGAGCAGTTCTTC
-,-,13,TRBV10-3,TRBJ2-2,CAIGLAVAGELFF,TGTGCCATCGGCCTAGCTGTGGCCGGGGAGCTGTTTTTT
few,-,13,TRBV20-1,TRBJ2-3,CSEAREETDTQYF,TGCAGTGAGGCCAGGGAGGAGACAGATACGCAGTATTTT
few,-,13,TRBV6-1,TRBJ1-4,CASSWTVNEKLFF,TGTGCCAGCAGCTGGACAGTTAATGAAAAACTGTTTTTT
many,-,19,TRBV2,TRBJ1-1,CASSEMTGSGQGYYTEAFF,TGTGCCAGCAGTGAAATGACTGGCTCGGGACAAGGGTATTACACTGAAGCTTTCTTT
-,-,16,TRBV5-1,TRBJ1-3,CASSLEPGNLGNTIYF,TGCGCCAGCAGCTTGGAACCAGGGAACCTCGGAAACACCATATATTTT
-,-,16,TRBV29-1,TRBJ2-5,CSVEDSRAPDQETQYF,TGCAGCGTTGAAGATTCACGGGCTCCCGACCAAGAGACCCAGTACTTC
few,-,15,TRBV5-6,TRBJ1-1,CASSLEVFMNTEAFF,TGTGCCAGCAGCTTGGAGGTCTTTATGAACACTGAAGCTTTCTTT
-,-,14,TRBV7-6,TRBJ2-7,CASSDRGLASEQYF,TGTGCCAGCAGCGATCGCGGACTCGCAAGCGAGCAGTACTTC
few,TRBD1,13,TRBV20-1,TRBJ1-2,CSARDRVSYGYTF,TGCAGTGCTAGGGACAGGGTTAGCTATGGCTACACCTTC
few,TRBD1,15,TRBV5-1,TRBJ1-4,CASSDRGPGSEKLFF,TGCGCCAGCAGCGACAGGGGGCCAGGAAGTGAAAAACTGTTTTTT
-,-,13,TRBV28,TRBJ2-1,CARRLQGGPEQFF,TGTGCCAGACGACTCCAGGGGGGCCCTGAGCAGTTCTTC
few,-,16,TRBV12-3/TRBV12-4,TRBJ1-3,CASSRDPPGSGNTIYF,TGTGCCAGCAGCCGAGATCCTCCCGGCTCTGGAAACACCATATATTTT
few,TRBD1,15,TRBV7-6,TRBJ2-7,CASSPAYRGLYEQYF,TGTGCCAGCAGCCCAGCTTACAGGGGCCTCTACGAGCAGTACTTC
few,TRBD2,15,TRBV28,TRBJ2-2,CASASPGGHGGELFF,TGTGCCAGCGCCTCACCGGGGGGGCACGGCGGGGAGCTGTTTTTT
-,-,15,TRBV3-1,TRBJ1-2,CASSQAGVSYYGYTF,TGTGCCAGCAGCCAAGCCGGTGTTTCTTACTATGGCTACACCTTC
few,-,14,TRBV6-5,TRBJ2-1,CASSYYGAYNEQFF,TGTGCCAGCAGTTACTACGGGGCATACAATGAGCAGTTCTTC
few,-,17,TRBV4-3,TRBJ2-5,CASSQDRLGLRQETQYF,TGCGCCAGCAGCCAAGATCGGTTGGGGCTCCGCCAAGAGACCCAGTACTTC
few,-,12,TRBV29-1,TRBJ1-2,CSADTGNYGYTF,TGCAGCGCCGACACAGGAAACTATGGCTACACCTTC
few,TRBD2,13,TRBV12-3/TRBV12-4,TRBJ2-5,CASGTSGGETQYF,TGTGCCAGTGGGACTAGCGGGGGGGAGACCCAGTACTTC
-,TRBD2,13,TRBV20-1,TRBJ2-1,CSARAGLAGEQFF,TGCAGTGCTAGAGCTGGACTAGCGGGCGAGCAGTTCTTC
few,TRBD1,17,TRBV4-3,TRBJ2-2,CASSQDLDRGRFGELFF,TGCGCCAGCAGCCAAGATCTGGACAGGGGGCGCTTCGGGGAGCTGTTTTTT
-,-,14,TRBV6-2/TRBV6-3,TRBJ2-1,CASIDRNPYNEQFF,TGTGCCAGCATCGACAGAAATCCCTACAATGAGCAGTTCTTC
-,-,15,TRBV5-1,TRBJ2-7,CASSLGRAGELEQYF,TGCGCCAGCAGCTTGGGCAGGGCCGGTGAGCTCGAGCAGTACTTC